The source of this T cell receptor (beta chain) is a study of T cell changes during pregnancy in multiple sclerosis. This clone was picked up a small number of times. The CDR3 length is 13 residues. V lost 1 base to trimming and J lost 4 bases; unmatched junction nucleotides: 1. The germline V gene encodes CDR1 SGHNT and CDR2 YYREEE (reference sequence). Some clones are missing from TCRdb's copy, which holds only in-frame ones; the method was immunoSEQ multiplex PCR. Among about 70,000 clones listed, 85% to 95% were seen once. This TCR derives from a female donor with multiple sclerosis, enrolled in a pregnancy study. The sample in question was CD4+ T cells from peripheral blood mononuclear cells, obtained after pregnancy. The chain combines TRBV5-4 with TRBJ1-1; TRBD1 aligns across 7 bases. CDR3 protein: CASSLQGGTEAFF. CDR3 DNA sequence: TGTGCCAGCAGCTTGCAGGGGGGCACTGAAGCTTTCTTT.